This TCR beta chain was identified during a study of cytomegalovirus exposure and HLA in healthy donors. For the study at large: The roughly 110 validation repertoires matched the roughly 630 first-cohort repertoires in platform, a later analysis reported. Study results and caveats: Cytomegalovirus status was reportedly diagnosed by the classifier with high specificity and sensitivity. Cytomegalovirus association was listed for under 200 TCR beta chains.

Measured with immunoSEQ multiplex PCR; TCRdb has only the in-frame clones, and not every one. The table includes 100,000 to 150,000 clones, around 94% detected once. Separation from the roughly 670-subject first cohort characterized the roughly 130-subject validation cohort, to which the donors belonged. After removal of 4 bases from V and 7 bases from J, the junction contained 2 bases not matched to a gene. The CDR3 covers 13 residues. Germline CDR1 is MNHEY and CDR2 is SMNVEV (reference sequence). Concerning this clone: The antigen remains unidentified.

This receptor was identified in a woman aged 18-29 years in good health and CMV-seronegative. Sequenced: PBMCs. The J gene is TRBJ2-4, the V gene TRBV27, with 9 bases that match TRBD1. Written as DNA, the CDR3 is TGTGCCAGCAGTTGGGACAGGGCGAACATTCAGTACTTC. Its translation is CASSWDRANIQYF.